The 29 T cell receptor beta chains below come from one sample, sequenced in a study of shared clonotypes between healthy human individuals. Using immunoSEQ multiplex PCR, the repertoire was profiled, and TCRdb retains in-frame clones only, with some absent. The repertoire includes some 2 million clones, around 95% of them detected once, and more than 0.1% sits in the top ten. The sequencing sample was made of naive CD4+ T cells sorted from blood. Subset here: CD45RA+ positively selected. These receptor sequences come from a man younger than 30 in good health.

The chain links TRBV6-5 to TRBJ2-5, with D perhaps TRBD1 (5 bases). V was cut by 6 bases and J by 5 bases, with 16 bases left in between. This CDR3 region has 14 residues. Germline CDR1 MNHEY, CDR2 SVGAGI. The CDR3 sequence: CASRSTQVRETQYF. CDR3 in DNA: TGTGCCAGCAGATCAACACAGGTTCGCGAGACCCAGTACTTC.

The chain uses TRBV7-9 and TRBJ2-3, with TRBD2 matching over 14 bases. Per the germline V gene, CDR1 is SEHNR and CDR2 is FQNEAQ (reference sequence). The CDR3 is 18 amino acids. V was clipped by 3 bases and J by 0 bases; unmatched bases: 5. This CDR3 is CASSFGLAGGLSTDTQYF. The CDR3 DNA reads as TGTGCCAGCAGCTTCGGACTAGCGGGAGGTCTAAGCACAGATACGCAGTATTTT.

The genes are TRBV27 and TRBJ2-7, with 8 bases matching TRBD2. CDR3 size: 18 residues. Germline assignment: CDR1 MNHEY and CDR2 SMNVEV (reference sequence). The trim removed 5 bases at V and 1 base at J, leaving 16 bases unmatched. This CDR3 is CASSQPPRSSGRSYEQYF. CDR3 DNA sequence: TGTGCCAGCAGTCAGCCCCCGAGGTCTAGCGGGCGATCCTACGAGCAGTACTTC.

CDR3 residues: CASSPRRGGGPTNNEQFF. For the CDR3, the DNA is TGTGCCAGCAGCCCCAGGAGAGGGGGAGGGCCGACTAACAATGAGCAGTTCTTC. V gene TRBV7-2 combines with J gene TRBJ2-1; tentative D call: TRBD2 (7 bases). Germline CDR1 is SGHTA and CDR2 is FQGNSA. The V gene lost 5 bases and the J gene lost 5 bases, with 25 bases spanning the gap. CDR3 size: 18 residues.

A remark on this clone: The junction and the germline gene differ at one end; a read error may be behind it. The chain is built from TRBV7-7 and TRBJ2-1; possible D gene TRBD1, 6 bases. The germline V gene has CDR1 SSHAT and CDR2 FNYEAQ (reference sequence). The CDR3 spans 14 residues. The CDR3 bases are TGTGCTAGCAGCTTAAACAGGGCCGACAATGAGCAGTTCTTC. The encoded protein is CASSLNRADNEQFF.

The chain recombines TRBV5-6 with TRBJ2-3, with 10 bases matching TRBD2. The junction had 6 bases not matched to a gene; V was cut back by 0 bases and J by 5 bases. CDR1 is SGHDT and CDR2 is YYEEEE in the germline V gene. This CDR3 has 16 residues. The CDR3 coding sequence is TGTGCCAGCAGCTTGGGTCTAGCGGGAGTACTAGATACGCAGTATTTT. Protein: CASSLGLAGVLDTQYF.

A note on this clone: With a much larger clone just one base away, this may be a read error. The sample contains more than one DNA sequence encoding this CDR3. CDR3 nucleotides: TGTGCCAGCAGTTCGTACTACGAGCAGTACTTC. This sequence encodes CASSSYYEQYF. The gene calls are TRBV28 and TRBJ2-7; no reliable D call. The CDR3 has 11 amino acids. The V and J ends lost 4 bases and 3 bases respectively, with 4 bases between them. In germline, CDR1 is MDHEN, CDR2 SYDVKM.

The chain joins TRBV7-8 to TRBJ2-1, with a tentative D call TRBD2 (6 bases). The CDR3 is made up of 15 amino acids. The V end lost 8 bases, the J end lost 3 bases, and 17 bases lay between the germline ends. Per the germline V gene, CDR1 is SGHVS and CDR2 is FQNEAQ. The DNA of the CDR3 is TGTGCCAGCGGACTACGGGGGAGTGGCTACAATGAGCAGTTCTTC. Its translation is CASGLRGSGYNEQFF.

Turning to this clone: The identical CDR3 is also encoded by other nucleotide sequences in the sample. The rearrangement uses TRBV6-6 and TRBJ1-1, with 7 bases matching TRBD1. The CDR3 is 13 residues long. Losses at the gene ends were 5 bases for V and 2 bases for J; bases not matched to a gene: 2. Per the germline V gene, CDR1 is MNHNY and CDR2 is SVGAGI (reference sequence). The CDR3 is CASSRQGNTEAFF. CDR3 in DNA: TGTGCCAGCAGTAGACAGGGAAACACTGAAGCTTTCTTT.

J is TRBJ1-3 and V is TRBV5-1; TRBD1 matches 10 bases. Germline assignment: CDR1 SGHRS and CDR2 YFSETQ. This CDR3 has 17 amino acids. Trimming cost V 4 bases and J 4 bases; bases outside gene matches: 11. The CDR3 here is CASSARTGGVAGNTIYF. In nucleotides, the CDR3 is TGCGCCAGCAGCGCCCGGACAGGGGGAGTGGCAGGAAACACCATATATTTT.

This chain uses TRBV7-2 with TRBJ2-2; D gene unclear. V gave up 2 bases and J gave up 2 bases, with 9 bases separating them. CDR1 is SGHTA, CDR2 FQGNSA, per germline. This CDR3 has 15 amino acids. CDR3 loop: CASSLLPVNTGELFF. CDR3 nucleotide sequence: TGTGCCAGCAGCTTACTCCCTGTAAACACCGGGGAGCTGTTTTTT.

The rearrangement joins TRBV5-1 to TRBJ1-6, with 7 bases fitting TRBD1. V was pared by 3 bases and J by 14 bases, with 11 bases of the junction left unmatched. Germline V gene data show CDR1 as SGHRS and CDR2 as YFSETQ. This CDR3 spans 14 amino acids. Here the CDR3 DNA reads TGCGCCAGCAGCTCAGGACAGGTCGATTCGGCCCTCCACTTT. It specifies CASSSGQVDSALHF.

The chain joins TRBV10-3 to TRBJ2-7; D is undetermined. From germline, CDR1 is ENHRY and CDR2 SYGVKD. This CDR3 is 11 amino acids long. V dropped 1 base and J dropped 5 bases, with 3 bases sitting between them. CDR3 in amino acids: CAISEYNEQYF. In DNA form, the CDR3 reads TGTGCCATCAGTGAGTACAACGAGCAGTACTTC.

This sequence joins TRBV10-3 and TRBJ2-2, with a weak D call TRBD2 (5 bases). This CDR3 spans 14 amino acids. V shed 8 bases and J shed 5 bases, with 15 bases lying between them. Germline V gives CDR1 ENHRY, CDR2 SYGVKD. The CDR3 coding sequence is TGTGCCATCGCAAACGGTGGAGGAACCGGGGAGCTGTTTTTT. It is translated as CAIANGGGTGELFF.

Here the CDR3 DNA reads TGTGCCAGCAGCCCGGCTGGTGGCCACGGGTCCTACGAGCAGTACTTC. Protein product: CASSPAGGHGSYEQYF. The chain joins TRBV2 to TRBJ2-7, with D uncertain. Germline V lookup: CDR1 SNHLY, CDR2 FYNNEI. The CDR3 runs 16 residues. V lost 6 bases and J 1 base, leaving 19 bases between the germline ends.

The CDR3 reads CASSLSWGANTGELFF. Here the CDR3 DNA reads TGCGCCAGCAGCTTGTCATGGGGCGCGAACACCGGGGAGCTGTTTTTT. This chain uses TRBV5-1 with TRBJ2-2; possibly TRBD1 for D (5 bases). Deletions cut 1 base from V and 0 bases from J, with 10 bases between. The CDR3 extends over 16 amino acids. Germline CDR1 is SGHRS and CDR2 is YFSETQ.

This clone has just one count. The genes are TRBV4-1 and TRBJ2-1; possible D gene TRBD2, 6 bases. Germline V gene lookup returns CDR1 MGHRA and CDR2 YSYEKL. The CDR3 runs 16 residues. With 3 bases removed from V and 3 bases from J, the gap between germline ends came to 15 bases. CDR3 nucleotides: TGCGCCAGCAGCCAGGGAAGGAGGGGCTTCTACAATGAGCAGTTCTTC. Its protein product is CASSQGRRGFYNEQFF.

The chain joins TRBV20-1 to TRBJ2-1, with D unclear. The CDR3 has 11 residues. Germline values: CDR1 DFQATT, CDR2 SNEGSKA (reference sequence). V lost 4 bases, J lost 6 bases, and 7 bases lay in between. In DNA form, the CDR3 reads TGCAGTGCTAAATGGGGCAATGAGCAGTTCTTC. It translates to CSAKWGNEQFF.

The chain uses TRBV5-4 and TRBJ2-2; possible D gene TRBD2, 7 bases. This CDR3 is built from 15 residues. V lost 3 bases and J 3 bases, leaving 12 bases between the germline ends. Germline V gene lookup returns CDR1 SGHNT and CDR2 YYREEE (reference sequence). The CDR3 region is CASSWGLADTGELFF. As DNA, the CDR3 is TGTGCCAGCAGCTGGGGGCTAGCGGACACCGGGGAGCTGTTTTTT.

V is TRBV6-5 and J is TRBJ1-3; D ambiguous. Germline V gene lookup returns CDR1 MNHEY and CDR2 SVGAGI. Trimming left V 4 bases short and J 0 bases short, with 4 bases between. The CDR3 is 13 residues long. The CDR3 region has the DNA TGTGCCAGCAGTTCAGCCTCTGGAAACACCATATATTTT. Residues: CASSSASGNTIYF.

The count of this clone is one. The V and J genes are TRBV7-2 and TRBJ2-7; 11 bases fit TRBD1. J lost 4 bases, V lost 4 bases, and 6 bases had no gene match. The CDR3 is 15 amino acids. Germline CDR1 and CDR2: SGHTA and FQGNSA. This chain's CDR3 is CASSSRTGGKYEQYF. CDR3 in DNA: TGTGCCAGCAGCTCTAGGACAGGGGGCAAGTACGAGCAGTACTTC.

This clone was seen more than once but under ten times. The chain joins TRBV5-6 to TRBJ2-1, with D perhaps TRBD1 (5 bases). CDR1 is SGHDT and CDR2 is YYEEEE in the germline V gene. CDR3 size: 16 residues. Trimming pared 5 bases from V and 2 bases from J, leaving 17 bases between. CDR3 nucleotides: TGTGCCAGCAGTTTGAATCGACAGACGACCTACAATGAGCAGTTCTTC. Translation: CASSLNRQTTYNEQFF.

The chain recombines TRBV7-9 with TRBJ2-3, with a weak D call TRBD1 (5 bases). Trimming removed 2 bases at V and 4 bases at J, with 13 bases between. The CDR3 runs 15 residues. Per germline, CDR1 SEHNR and CDR2 FQNEAQ (reference sequence). The CDR3 DNA sequence: TGTGCCAGCAGCTTACAGGGTAATAGGGCAGATACGCAGTATTTT. It specifies CASSLQGNRADTQYF.

The chain uses TRBV6-1 and TRBJ2-3; D may match TRBD1 or TRBD2 (5 bases each). The germline V gene encodes CDR1 MNHNS and CDR2 SASEGT. CDR3 length: 15 amino acids. V shed 5 bases and J shed 7 bases, with 19 bases lying between them. The CDR3 DNA follows: TGTGCCAGCAGTTCTACTAGAATACAGGCCCATACGCAGTATTTT. Its translation: CASSSTRIQAHTQYF.

This clone came up once. The V call is TRBV10-1, the J call TRBJ2-3, with D maybe TRBD2 (6 bases). There are 14 residues in the CDR3. Germline V gene sequence: CDR1 WNHNN, CDR2 SYGVQD (reference sequence). V shed 4 bases and J shed 3 bases, with 11 bases lying between them. In nucleotides, the CDR3 is TGCGCCAGCAGTGCGGGTCTAGCGACAGATACGCAGTATTTT. Protein sequence: CASSAGLATDTQYF.

This chain joins TRBV5-1 and TRBJ1-1; TRBD1 matches at 8 bases. The trim removed 4 bases at V and 3 bases at J, leaving 8 bases unmatched. Germline CDR1 SGHRS, CDR2 YFSETQ. CDR3 length: 15 residues. CDR3 in DNA: TGCGCCAGCAGCCTGACAGGGGAAATACACACTGAAGCTTTCTTT. This sequence encodes CASSLTGEIHTEAFF.

V and J are TRBV7-8 and TRBJ2-1, with a possible D match to TRBD2 (5 bases). This CDR3 comprises 12 residues. Germline CDR1 SGHVS, CDR2 FQNEAQ. Trimming shortened V by 4 bases and J by 14 bases, and 15 bases separated the two germline ends. CDR3 amino acids: CASSSPSGKEFF. CDR3 nucleotide sequence: TGTGCCAGCAGCTCCCCCTCCGGGAAGGAGTTCTTC.

The DNA for the CDR3 is TGCGCCAGCAGCCTCCTTCGCGGGGAGAGCCCCCTCGAGCAGTACTTC. It is translated as CASSLLRGESPLEQYF. The chain couples TRBV4-1 to TRBJ2-7; D may be TRBD2 (6 bases). This CDR3 spans 16 amino acids. Germline-derived CDR1 and CDR2 are MGHRA and YSYEKL. The V and J ends lost 4 bases and 6 bases respectively, with 22 bases between them.

This chain joins TRBV18 and TRBJ2-6, with 9 bases fitting TRBD1. The junction had 6 bases not matched to a gene; V was cut back by 6 bases and J by 0 bases. The CDR3 runs to 17 residues. The V gene's germline CDR1 is KGHSH and CDR2 LQKENI. This chain's CDR3 is CASSPGTGSSGANVLTF. The CDR3 DNA reads TGTGCCAGCTCGCCTGGGACAGGGAGCTCTGGGGCCAACGTCCTGACTTTC. Complete variable domain (other parts from reference TRBV18 and TRBJ2-6): NAGVMQNPRHLVRRRGQEARLRCSPMKGHSHVYWYRQLPEEGLKFMVYLQKENIIDESGMPKERFSAEFPKEGPSILRIQQVVRGDSAAYFCASSPGTGSSGANVLTFGAGSRLTVL.